This TCR beta chain was observed in a study of T cell changes during pregnancy in multiple sclerosis. TCRdb's table, derived via immunoSEQ multiplex PCR, lists solely in-frame clones and lacks some. The data contain 25,000 to 35,000 clones, nearly 90% of them singletons. This TCR came from a female donor in good health, enrolled as a control in a pregnancy study. The sequences come from CD4+ T cells from peripheral blood mononuclear cells, collected in the third trimester of pregnancy.

The DNA of the CDR3 is TGTGCCAGCAGTGTGGGACTAGCGGGGCAGTACTTC. Translated: CASSVGLAGQYF. The chain is built from TRBV6-1 and TRBJ2-7; TRBD2 agrees at 12 bases. The V gene's germline CDR1 is MNHNS and CDR2 SASEGT. J gave up 9 bases and V 4 bases, and 1 base lay outside the gene matches. CDR3 length equals 12 residues.